This T cell receptor beta chain was recorded in a study of shared clonotypes between healthy human individuals. This table comes from immunoSEQ multiplex PCR, and its TCRdb copy is limited to in-frame clones, with some not included. This table has around 2.1 million clones, nearly 97% appearing once. General study findings and limits: Incompleteness in sorted-subset sequencing, despite large depth, was shown by rarefaction.

To note about this clone: The antigen remains unidentified.

J gave up 2 bases and V 5 bases, and 8 bases lay outside the gene matches. This CDR3 has 17 residues. Germline CDR1 and CDR2: SEHNR and FQNEAQ (reference sequence). The genes are TRBV7-9 and TRBJ2-1; 11 nucleotides agree with TRBD2. Specimen: naive CD4+ T cells sorted from blood. Subset defined: CD45RA+ positively selected. The TCR sequence derives from a man aged 18 to 30 in good health. The CDR3 loop reads CASSPRWGLAAYNEQFF. The CDR3 bases are TGTGCCAGCAGCCCTCGGTGGGGACTAGCGGCCTACAATGAGCAGTTCTTC.